What follows are 7 T cell receptor beta chains derived from one specimen sequenced in a study of early T cells in non-severe SARS-CoV-2 infection. In TCRdb, the 5' RACE reads were re-called with MiXCR into one record per CDR3 protein. The table shows some 45,000 distinct CDR3 sequences, with roughly 4.5% occurring only once. Sequenced input: whole blood. The source of these receptors is an adult who was a healthcare worker with PCR-confirmed SARS-CoV-2 infection or an uninfected control (not recorded which).

This clonotype was observed a few times. The V call is TRBV7-3, the J call TRBJ2-1; D possibly corresponds to TRBD1 (5 bases). The V end lost 3 bases, the J end lost 5 bases, and 11 bases lay between the germline ends. The length of the CDR3 is 14 residues. The germline CDR1 and CDR2 sequences are SGHTA and FQGTGA. The CDR3 region has the DNA TGTGCCAGCAGCTTTGGACAAAACAACAATGAGCAGTTCTTC. This encodes CASSFGQNNNEQFF.

This clonotype was seen ten or more times. V usage is TRBV24-1 and J usage is TRBJ1-1; D ambiguous. V lost 8 bases and J lost 1, with 10 bases in between. The CDR3 contains 13 residues. Germline V gene sequence: CDR1 KGHDR, CDR2 SFDVKD. CDR3: CATMGSSNTEAFF. CDR3 nucleotides: TGTGCCACCATGGGCAGCTCGAACACTGAAGCTTTCTTT.

This clonotype was counted ten times or more. The chain carries TRBV6-5 and TRBJ2-3; 10 bases match TRBD2. Germline values: CDR1 MNHEY, CDR2 SVGAGI. CDR3 length: 16 amino acids. J gave up 0 bases and V 6 bases, and 6 bases lay outside the gene matches. CDR3 DNA: TGTGCCAGCAGACTTAGCGGGGGGTCAAGCACAGATACGCAGTATTTT. Translating it yields CASRLSGGSSTDTQYF.

This clonotype was detected many times. The V gene is TRBV2, the J gene TRBJ1-2; unclear D gene. The CDR3 is 14 residues long. The germline V and J ends were trimmed by 3 bases and 8 bases, with 16 bases remaining between them. Germline CDR1 is SNHLY and CDR2 is FYNNEI. The CDR3 sequence: CASSDQPESYGYTF. CDR3 nucleotides: TGTGCCAGCAGTGATCAGCCGGAATCTTACGGCTACACCTTC.

This clonotype has a count of ten or more. The rearrangement joins TRBV28 to TRBJ2-1; D not resolved. V lost 6 bases and J 3 bases, leaving 12 bases between the germline ends. The CDR3 length is 14 residues. Germline loops: CDR1 MDHEN, CDR2 SYDVKM. The CDR3 sequence: CASSSALNYNEQFF. CDR3 in DNA: TGTGCCAGCAGCTCCGCCCTTAACTACAATGAGCAGTTCTTC.

In its sample, this clonotype was seen many times. The V gene is TRBV30, the J gene TRBJ1-5; D not resolved. V was cut by 0 bases and J by 4 bases, with 10 bases left in between. Germline V gene sequence: CDR1 GTSNPN, CDR2 SVGIG (reference sequence). The CDR3 is made up of 14 amino acids. The CDR3 region has the DNA TGTGCCTGGAGTGTTTCGTCAGAAAATCAGCCCCAGCATTTT. Amino acids: CAWSVSSENQPQHF.

This clonotype occurred many times. The chain uses TRBV20-1 and TRBJ1-6; TRBD1 matches at 9 bases. V lost 4 bases and J lost 7; bases outside the gene matches: 17. In germline, CDR1 is DFQATT, CDR2 SNEGSKA (reference sequence). The CDR3 has 18 amino acids. The CDR3 nucleotides are TGCAGTGCTAACCCGGGACAGGGAGGCTGGTTGGGAAATTCACCCCTCCACTTT. Its protein is CSANPGQGGWLGNSPLHF.